This T cell receptor beta chain originates from a study of blood T cell repertoires in COVID-19. In the study overall: From the United States, Italy and Spain came samples of acute and convalescent COVID-19. The analysed material was cDNA or gDNA that came from T cells, B-cell-depleted T cells, or PBMCs.

This clone was recorded only once. V shed 5 bases and J shed 3 bases, with 13 bases lying between them. The CDR3 loop spans 14 amino acids. Germline CDR1 reads SGHNT; CDR2 reads YYREEE (reference sequence). In the authors' workflow: Estimated nucleated cell counts came from reference gene primer amplification. The repertoire was sequenced with immunoSEQ multiplex PCR; TCRdb's copy has only in-frame clones and lacks some. The V and J calls and clone size come from that table; D and trimming were worked out from the DNA. The sample lists 54,000 or so clones; approximately 88% were seen once. Input material: peripheral blood. This chain connects TRBV5-4 to TRBJ2-3; no clear D gene. This clonotype was sampled from a human donor in a cohort sampled during active COVID-19. Here the CDR3 reads CASRAGDRTDTQYF. The CDR3 DNA reads as TGTGCCAGCAGGGCCGGAGATAGGACAGATACGCAGTATTTT.